This T cell receptor (beta chain) was sequenced in a study of T cell repertoires in cytomegalovirus infection. Study background: It can be stated that public TCR beta signatures indicated CMV infection as well as a matching HLA type. Study-level results: Cumulative frequency of public TCR beta families picked out carriers of CMV plus the relevant HLA. The response measured ex vivo was dominated by TCR beta clonotypes (HLA-C-restricted and CMV-specific).

This clonotype was recorded many times. Its target is not known. TCRdb re-analysed the reads in MiXCR, keeping a single row per CDR3 protein. The table includes 200,000 to 300,000 distinct CDR3 sequences, over 9% detected once. The sequencing sample was made of PBMCs. The TCR was taken from a human donor in good health (CMV status not recorded). Some clones in this sample may be carry-over from other donors' samples.

The CDR3 protein is CASSLGFLPDTQYF. DNA for the CDR3: TGTGCCAGCAGCCTAGGTTTTCTCCCAGATACGCAGTATTTT. This chain uses TRBV7-2 with TRBJ2-3; D is unresolved. Germline V gene lookup returns CDR1 SGHTA and CDR2 FQGNSA. V was shortened by 5 bases and J by 4 bases, with 13 bases between the two germline ends. The CDR3 length is 14 residues.